This entry features one T cell receptor beta chain sequence. The time point is: newly diagnosed, previously untreated cHL patient sample. By magnetic negative selection, CD4+ T cells were purified from thawed PBMCs. These data come from a study of PD-1 blockade in classical Hodgkin lymphoma. The repertoire was sequenced with immunoSEQ multiplex PCR; TCRdb's copy has only in-frame clones and lacks some. This sample has approximately 23,000 clones; more than 85% occur once, and the top ten carry about 0.41%. CDR3 length: 16 amino acids. Looked up from germline, CDR1 is KGHSH and CDR2 is LQKENI. V was clipped by 3 bases and J by 0 bases, with 12 bases between them.

The sample taken for sequencing was CD4+ T cells from blood. The TCR comes from a human donor with classical Hodgkin lymphoma. The chain links TRBV18 to TRBJ1-3, with D hard to call. CDR3 residues: CASSPNLVSSGNTIYF. The CDR3 coding sequence is TGTGCCAGCTCACCGAACCTAGTGAGCTCTGGAAACACCATATATTTT.